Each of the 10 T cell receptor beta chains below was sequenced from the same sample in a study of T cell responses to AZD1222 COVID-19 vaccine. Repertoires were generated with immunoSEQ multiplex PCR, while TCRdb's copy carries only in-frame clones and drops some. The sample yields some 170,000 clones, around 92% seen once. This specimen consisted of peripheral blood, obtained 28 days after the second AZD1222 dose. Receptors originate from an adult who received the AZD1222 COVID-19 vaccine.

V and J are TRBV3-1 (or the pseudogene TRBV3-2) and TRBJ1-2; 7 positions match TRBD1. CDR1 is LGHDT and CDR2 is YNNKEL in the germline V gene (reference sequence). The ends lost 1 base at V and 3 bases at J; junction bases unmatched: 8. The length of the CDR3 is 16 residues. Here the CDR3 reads CASSQGNSGGYYGYTF. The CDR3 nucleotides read TGTGCCAGCAGCCAAGGAAACTCAGGGGGATACTATGGCTACACCTTC.

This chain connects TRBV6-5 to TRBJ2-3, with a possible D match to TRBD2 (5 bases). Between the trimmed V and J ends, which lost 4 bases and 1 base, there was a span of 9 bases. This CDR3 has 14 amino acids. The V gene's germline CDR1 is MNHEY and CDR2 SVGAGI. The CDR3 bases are TGTGCCAGCAGTTTGAGGGCCGGCACAGATACGCAGTATTTT. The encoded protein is CASSLRAGTDTQYF.

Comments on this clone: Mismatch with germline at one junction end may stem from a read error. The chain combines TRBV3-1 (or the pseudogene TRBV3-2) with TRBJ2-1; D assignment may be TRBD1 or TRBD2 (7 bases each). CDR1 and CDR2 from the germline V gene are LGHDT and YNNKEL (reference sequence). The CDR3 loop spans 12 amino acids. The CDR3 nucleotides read TGTGCCAGCAGCCAAGGGGAGGGGGCTTTGATCTTC. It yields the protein CASSQGEGALIF.

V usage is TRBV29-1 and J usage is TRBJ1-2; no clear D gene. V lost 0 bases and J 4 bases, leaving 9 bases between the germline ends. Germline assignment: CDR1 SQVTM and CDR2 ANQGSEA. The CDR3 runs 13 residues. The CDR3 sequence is CSVEDRAAYGYTF. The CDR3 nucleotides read TGCAGCGTTGAAGATCGGGCAGCCTATGGCTACACCTTC.

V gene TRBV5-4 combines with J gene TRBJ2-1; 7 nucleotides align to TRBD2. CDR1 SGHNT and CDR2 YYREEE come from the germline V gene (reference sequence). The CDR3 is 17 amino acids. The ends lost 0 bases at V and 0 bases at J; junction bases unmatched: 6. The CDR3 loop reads CASSLAGRGSSYNEQFF. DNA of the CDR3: TGTGCCAGCAGCTTGGCCGGGCGGGGGAGCTCCTACAATGAGCAGTTCTTC.

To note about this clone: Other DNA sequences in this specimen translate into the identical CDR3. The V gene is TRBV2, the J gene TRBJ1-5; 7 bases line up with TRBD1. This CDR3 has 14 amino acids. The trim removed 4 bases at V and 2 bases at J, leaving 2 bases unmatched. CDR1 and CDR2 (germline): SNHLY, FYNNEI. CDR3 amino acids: CASSGTGGNQPQHF. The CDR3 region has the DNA TGTGCCAGCAGTGGGACAGGAGGCAATCAGCCCCAGCATTTT.

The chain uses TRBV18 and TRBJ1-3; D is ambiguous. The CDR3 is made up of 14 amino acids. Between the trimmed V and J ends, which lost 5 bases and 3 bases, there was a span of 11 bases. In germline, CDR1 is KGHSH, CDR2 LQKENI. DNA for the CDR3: TGTGCCAGCTCAGCGGAATCGGATGGAAACACCATATATTTT. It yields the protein CASSAESDGNTIYF.

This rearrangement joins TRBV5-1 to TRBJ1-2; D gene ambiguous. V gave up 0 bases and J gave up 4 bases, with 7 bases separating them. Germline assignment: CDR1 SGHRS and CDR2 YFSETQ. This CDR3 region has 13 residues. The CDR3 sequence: CASSLGGGYGYTF. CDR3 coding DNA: TGCGCCAGCAGCTTGGGAGGAGGCTATGGCTACACCTTC.

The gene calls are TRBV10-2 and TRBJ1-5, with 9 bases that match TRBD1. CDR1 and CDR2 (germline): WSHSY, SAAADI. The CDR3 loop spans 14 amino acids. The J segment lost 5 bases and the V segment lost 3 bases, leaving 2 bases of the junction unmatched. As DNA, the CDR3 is TGCGCCAGCAGTGAACAGGGGGCAGATCAGCCCCAGCATTTT. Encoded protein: CASSEQGADQPQHF.

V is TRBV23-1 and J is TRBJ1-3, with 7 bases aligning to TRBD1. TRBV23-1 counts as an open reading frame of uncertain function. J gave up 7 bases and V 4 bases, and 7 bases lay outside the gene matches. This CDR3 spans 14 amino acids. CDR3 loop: CASSLGQRRNTIYF. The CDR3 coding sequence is TGCGCCAGCAGTCTGGGACAGCGCAGGAACACCATATATTTT.